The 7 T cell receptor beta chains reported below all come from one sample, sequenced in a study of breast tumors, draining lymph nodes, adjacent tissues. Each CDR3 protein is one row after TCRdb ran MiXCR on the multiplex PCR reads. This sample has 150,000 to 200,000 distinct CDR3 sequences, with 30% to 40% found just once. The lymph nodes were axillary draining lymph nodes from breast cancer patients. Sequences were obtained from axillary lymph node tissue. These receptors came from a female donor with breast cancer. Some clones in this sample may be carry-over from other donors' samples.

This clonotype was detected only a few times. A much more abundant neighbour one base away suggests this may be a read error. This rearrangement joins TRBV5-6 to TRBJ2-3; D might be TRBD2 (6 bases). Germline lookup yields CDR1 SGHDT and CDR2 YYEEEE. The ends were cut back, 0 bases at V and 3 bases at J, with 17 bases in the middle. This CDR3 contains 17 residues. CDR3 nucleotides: TGTGCCAGCAGCTTGGGGACTACCGGGGGTTGGACAGATACGCAGTATTTT. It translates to CASSLGTTGGWTDTQYF.

The CDR3 DNA is TGTGCCACCAGCGGGACAGGGCGCACTGAAGCTTTCTTT. Translation: CATSGTGRTEAFF. The J gene is TRBJ1-1, the V gene TRBV15; 9 bases line up with TRBD1. Germline V gives CDR1 LNHNV, CDR2 YYDKDF (reference sequence). This CDR3 contains 13 residues. After removal of 5 bases from V and 4 bases from J, the junction contained 2 bases not matched to a gene. Filled out from reference TRBV15 and TRBJ1-1, the complete variable domain reads DAMVIQNPRYQVTQFGKPVTLSCSQTLNHNVMYWYQQKSSQAPKLLFHYYDKDFNNEADTPDNFQSRRPNTSFCFLDIRSPGLGDTAMYLCATSGTGRTEAFFGQGTRLTVV.

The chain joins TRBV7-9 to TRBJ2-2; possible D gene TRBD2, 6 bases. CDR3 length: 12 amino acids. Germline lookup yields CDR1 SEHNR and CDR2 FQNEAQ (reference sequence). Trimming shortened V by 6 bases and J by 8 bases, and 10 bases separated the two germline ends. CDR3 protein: CASRTGEGELFF. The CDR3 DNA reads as TGTGCCAGCAGAACGGGGGAAGGGGAGCTGTTTTTT.

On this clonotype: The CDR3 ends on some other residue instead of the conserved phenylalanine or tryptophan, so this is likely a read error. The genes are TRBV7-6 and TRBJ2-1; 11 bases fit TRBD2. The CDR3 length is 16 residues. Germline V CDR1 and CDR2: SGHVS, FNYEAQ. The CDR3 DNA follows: TGCGTCAGCAGCTTAGGTCTAGCGGGGGGCTACAATGAGCAGTTCCTC. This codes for CVSSLGLAGGYNEQFL.

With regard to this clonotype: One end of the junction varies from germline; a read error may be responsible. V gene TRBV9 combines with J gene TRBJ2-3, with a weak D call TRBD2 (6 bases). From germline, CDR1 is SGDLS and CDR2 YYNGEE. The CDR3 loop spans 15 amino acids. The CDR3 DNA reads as TGTGCCAGCAGCTTCGGGAGTCCCCGCACAGCTACGCAGTATTTT. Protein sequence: CASSFGSPRTATQYF.

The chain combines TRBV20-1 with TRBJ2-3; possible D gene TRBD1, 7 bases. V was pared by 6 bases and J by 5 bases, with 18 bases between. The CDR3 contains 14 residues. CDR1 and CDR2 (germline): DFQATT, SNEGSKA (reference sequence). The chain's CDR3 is CSAGRGAKGDTQYF. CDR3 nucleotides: TGCAGTGCCGGCAGGGGGGCGAAGGGAGATACGCAGTATTTT.

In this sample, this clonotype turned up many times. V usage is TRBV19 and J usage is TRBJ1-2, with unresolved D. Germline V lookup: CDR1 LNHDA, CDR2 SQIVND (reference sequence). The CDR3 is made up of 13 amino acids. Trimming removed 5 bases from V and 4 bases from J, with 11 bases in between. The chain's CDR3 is CASSLSTTYGYTF. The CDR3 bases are TGTGCCAGTAGTCTCTCGACAACCTATGGCTACACCTTC.